A single sample is the source of the 4 T cell receptor beta chains below, sequenced in a study of blood T cell repertoires in COVID-19. Profiled with immunoSEQ multiplex PCR; TCRdb holds only in-frame clones, not every one. The sample consists of 200,000 to 250,000 clones, roughly 84% of them appearing once. Sequencing used peripheral blood. The source of these receptors is a man under 40 with active or convalescent COVID-19.

The V call is TRBV6-5, the J call TRBJ1-1; D is ambiguous. V shed 5 bases and J shed 3 bases, with 10 bases lying between them. The germline V gene has CDR1 MNHEY and CDR2 SVGAGI. This CDR3 has 13 amino acids. The CDR3 bases are TGTGCCAGCAGTCGACAAGAATACACTGAAGCTTTCTTT. This codes for CASSRQEYTEAFF.

The chain joins TRBV6-5 to TRBJ1-4; a possible D gene is TRBD1 (6 bases). CDR1 and CDR2 (germline): MNHEY, SVGAGI. The CDR3 loop spans 14 amino acids. V shed 5 bases and J shed 8 bases, with 15 bases lying between them. Here the CDR3 reads CASSRTVFSEKLFF. For the CDR3, the DNA is TGTGCCAGCAGTAGGACAGTGTTTAGCGAAAAACTGTTTTTT.

The V and J genes are TRBV19 and TRBJ2-7; maybe TRBD1 (5 bases). The V end was cut by 7 bases, the J end by 2 bases, with 6 bases between. This CDR3 spans 11 amino acids. Germline CDR1 reads LNHDA; CDR2 reads SQIVND (reference sequence). The CDR3 region has the DNA TGTGCCAGTAAGGGGACCTACGAGCAGTACTTC. Translated: CASKGTYEQYF.

The V call is TRBV5-1, the J call TRBJ1-2; tentative D call: TRBD1 (5 bases). Germline V CDR1 and CDR2: SGHRS, YFSETQ. This CDR3 region has 13 residues. With 0 bases removed from V and 8 bases from J, the gap between germline ends came to 11 bases. The CDR3 nucleotides are TGCGCCAGCAGCTTGGGCCCAGGGCGAGGCTACACCTTC. Encoded protein: CASSLGPGRGYTF.